This section outlines one T cell receptor beta chain sequence together with its context. The data stem from a study of shared clonotypes between healthy human individuals. Sequencing was performed with immunoSEQ multiplex PCR; in TCRdb, only in-frame clones are kept and a portion is missing. The sample shows some 500,000 clones, roughly 95% of them seen only once. This CDR3 comprises 13 residues. CDR1 is GTSNPN, CDR2 SVGIG, per germline (reference sequence). V lost 4 bases to trimming and J lost 7 bases, with 14 bases between them. This TCR came from a woman in her twenties or thirties in good health. The rearrangement joins TRBV30 to TRBJ2-1; TRBD2 might be the D (6 bases). The material sequenced was naive CD4+ T cells sorted from blood. The subset was: CD45RA+ positively selected. Here the CDR3 DNA reads TGTGCCTGGAATCTAGGACTATCGAATGAGCAGTTCTTC. Encoded protein: CAWNLGLSNEQFF. Combining the CDR3 with reference TRBV30 and TRBJ2-1 gives the whole variable domain SQTIHQWPATLVQPVGSPLSLECTVEGTSNPNLYWYRQAAGRGLQLLFYSVGIGQISSEVPQNLSASRPQDRQFILSSKKLLLSDSGFYLCAWNLGLSNEQFFGPGTRLTVL.